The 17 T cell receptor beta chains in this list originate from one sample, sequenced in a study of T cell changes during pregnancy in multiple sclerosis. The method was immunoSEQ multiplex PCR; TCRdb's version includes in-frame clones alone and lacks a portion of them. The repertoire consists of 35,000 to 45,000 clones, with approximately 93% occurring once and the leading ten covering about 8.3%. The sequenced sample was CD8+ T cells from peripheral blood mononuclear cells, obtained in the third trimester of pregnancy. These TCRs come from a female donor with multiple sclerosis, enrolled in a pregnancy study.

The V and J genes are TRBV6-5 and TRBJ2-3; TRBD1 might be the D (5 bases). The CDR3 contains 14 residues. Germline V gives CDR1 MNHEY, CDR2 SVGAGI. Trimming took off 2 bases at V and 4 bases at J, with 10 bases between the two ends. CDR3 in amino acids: CASSYTTDADTQYF. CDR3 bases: TGTGCCAGCAGTTACACGACAGACGCAGATACGCAGTATTTT.

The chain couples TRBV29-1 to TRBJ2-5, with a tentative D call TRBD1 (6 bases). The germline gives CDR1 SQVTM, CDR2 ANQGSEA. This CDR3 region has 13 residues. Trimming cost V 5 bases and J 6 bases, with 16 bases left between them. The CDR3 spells CSVSGTQGKTQYF. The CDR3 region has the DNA TGCAGCGTTTCCGGGACGCAGGGGAAGACCCAGTACTTC.

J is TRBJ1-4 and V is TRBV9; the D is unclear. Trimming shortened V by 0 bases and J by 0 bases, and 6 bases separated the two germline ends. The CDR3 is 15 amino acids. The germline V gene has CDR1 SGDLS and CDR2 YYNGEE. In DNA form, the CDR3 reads TGTGCCAGCAGCGTAGACGGGACAACTAATGAAAAACTGTTTTTT. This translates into CASSVDGTTNEKLFF.

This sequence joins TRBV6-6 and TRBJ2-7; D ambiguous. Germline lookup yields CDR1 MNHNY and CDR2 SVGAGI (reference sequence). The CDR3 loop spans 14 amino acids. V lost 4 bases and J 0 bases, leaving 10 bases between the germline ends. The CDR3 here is CASSSRIHSYEQYF. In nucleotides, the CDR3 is TGTGCCAGCAGTTCCAGAATCCACTCCTACGAGCAGTACTTC.

The CDR3 coding sequence is TGTGCCAGCAGTTTAGGACTCGACCACTACGAGCAGTACTTC. Encoded protein: CASSLGLDHYEQYF. V gene TRBV27 combines with J gene TRBJ2-7; D perhaps matches TRBD2 (5 bases). Germline CDR1 is MNHEY and CDR2 is SMNVEV (reference sequence). Trimming removed 2 bases at V and 3 bases at J, with 11 bases between. There are 14 residues in the CDR3.

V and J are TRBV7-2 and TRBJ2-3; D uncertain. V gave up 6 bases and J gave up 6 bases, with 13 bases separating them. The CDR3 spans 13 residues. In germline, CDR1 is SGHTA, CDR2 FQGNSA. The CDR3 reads CASSSYERDTQYF. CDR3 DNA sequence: TGTGCCAGCAGTTCCTATGAGCGCGATACGCAGTATTTT. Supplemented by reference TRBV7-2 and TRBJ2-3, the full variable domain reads GAGVSQSPSNKVTEKGKDVELRCDPISGHTALYWYRQSLGQGLEFLIYFQGNSAPDKSGLPSDRFSAERTGGSVSTLTIQRTQQEDSAVYLCASSSYERDTQYFGPGTRLTVL.

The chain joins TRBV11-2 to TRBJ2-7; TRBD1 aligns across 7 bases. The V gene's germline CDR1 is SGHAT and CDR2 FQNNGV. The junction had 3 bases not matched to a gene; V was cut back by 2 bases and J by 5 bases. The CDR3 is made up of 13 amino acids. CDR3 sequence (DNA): TGTGCCAGCAGCTTAACAGGGGTCGACGAGCAGTACTTC. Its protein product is CASSLTGVDEQYF.

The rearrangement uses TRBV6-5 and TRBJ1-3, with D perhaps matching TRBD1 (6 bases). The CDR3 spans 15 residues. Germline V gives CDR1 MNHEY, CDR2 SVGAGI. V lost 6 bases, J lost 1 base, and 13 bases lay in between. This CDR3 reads CASRDTQGSGNTIYF. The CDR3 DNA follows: TGTGCCAGCAGAGATACCCAGGGGTCTGGAAACACCATATATTTT.

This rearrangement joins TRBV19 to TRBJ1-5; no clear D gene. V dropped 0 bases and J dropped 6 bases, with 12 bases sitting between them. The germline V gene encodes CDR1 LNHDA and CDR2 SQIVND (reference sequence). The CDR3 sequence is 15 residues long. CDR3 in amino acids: CASSIDREGFQPQHF. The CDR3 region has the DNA TGTGCCAGTAGTATAGATAGGGAGGGATTTCAGCCCCAGCATTTT.

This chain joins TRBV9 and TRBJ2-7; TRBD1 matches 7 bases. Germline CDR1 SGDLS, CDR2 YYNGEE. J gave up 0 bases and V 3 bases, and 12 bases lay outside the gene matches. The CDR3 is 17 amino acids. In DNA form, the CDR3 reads TGTGCCAGCAGCGGTATGGGACAGACAGGCAGCTCCTACGAGCAGTACTTC. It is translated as CASSGMGQTGSSYEQYF.

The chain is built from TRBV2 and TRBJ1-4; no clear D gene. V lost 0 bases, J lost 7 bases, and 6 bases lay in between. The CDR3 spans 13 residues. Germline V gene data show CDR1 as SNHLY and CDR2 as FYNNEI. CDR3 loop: CASSEAGSEKLFF. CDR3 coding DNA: TGTGCCAGCAGTGAAGCTGGGAGTGAAAAACTGTTTTTT.

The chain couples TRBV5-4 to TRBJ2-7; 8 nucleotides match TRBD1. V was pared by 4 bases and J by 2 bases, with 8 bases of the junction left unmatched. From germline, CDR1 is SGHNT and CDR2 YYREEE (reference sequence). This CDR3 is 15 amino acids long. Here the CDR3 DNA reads TGTGCCAGCAGCCGGGACAGGTCGCCCGCCTACGAGCAGTACTTC. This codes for CASSRDRSPAYEQYF.

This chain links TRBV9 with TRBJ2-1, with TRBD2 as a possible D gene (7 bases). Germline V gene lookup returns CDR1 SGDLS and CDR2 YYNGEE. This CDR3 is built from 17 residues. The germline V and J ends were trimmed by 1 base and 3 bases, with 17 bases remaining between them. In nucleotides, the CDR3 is TGTGCCAGCAGCGTACCCAGGGGCGGGGGAGACTACAATGAGCAGTTCTTC. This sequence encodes CASSVPRGGGDYNEQFF.

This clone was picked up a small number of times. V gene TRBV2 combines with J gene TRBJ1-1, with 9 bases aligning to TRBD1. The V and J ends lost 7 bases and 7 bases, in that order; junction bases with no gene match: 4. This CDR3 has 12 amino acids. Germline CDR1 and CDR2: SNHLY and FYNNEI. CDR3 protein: CASIGQGNEAFF. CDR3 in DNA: TGTGCCAGCATTGGACAGGGGAATGAAGCTTTCTTT. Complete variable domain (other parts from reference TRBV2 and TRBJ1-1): EPEVTQTPSHQVTQMGQEVILRCVPISNHLYFYWYRQILGQKVEFLVSFYNNEISEKSEIFDDQFSVERPDGSNFTLKIRSTKLEDSAMYFCASIGQGNEAFFGQGTRLTVV.

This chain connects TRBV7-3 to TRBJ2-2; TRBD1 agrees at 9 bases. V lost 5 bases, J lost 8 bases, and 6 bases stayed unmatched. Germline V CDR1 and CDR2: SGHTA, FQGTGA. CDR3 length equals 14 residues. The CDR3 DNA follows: TGTGCCAGCAGCCCGACAGGGGGTGAGGGGGAGCTGTTTTTT. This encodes CASSPTGGEGELFF. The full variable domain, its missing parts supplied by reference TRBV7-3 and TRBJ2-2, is GAGVSQTPSNKVTEKGKYVELRCDPISGHTALYWYRQSLGQGPEFLIYFQGTGAADDSGLPNDRFFAVRPEGSVSTLKIQRTERGDSAVYLCASSPTGGEGELFFGEGSRLTVL.

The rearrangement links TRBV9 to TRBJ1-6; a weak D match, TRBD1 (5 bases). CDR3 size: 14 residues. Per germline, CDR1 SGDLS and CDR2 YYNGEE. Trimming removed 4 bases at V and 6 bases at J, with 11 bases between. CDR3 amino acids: CASSPSGGNSPLHF. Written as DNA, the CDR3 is TGTGCCAGCAGCCCCAGCGGGGGTAATTCACCCCTCCACTTT.

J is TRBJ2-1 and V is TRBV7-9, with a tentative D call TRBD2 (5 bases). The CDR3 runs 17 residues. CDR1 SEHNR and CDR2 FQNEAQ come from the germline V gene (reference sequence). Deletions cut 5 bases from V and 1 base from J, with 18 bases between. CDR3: CASSPDGLLGSYNEQFF. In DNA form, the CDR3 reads TGTGCCAGCAGCCCCGATGGCCTACTAGGATCCTACAATGAGCAGTTCTTC. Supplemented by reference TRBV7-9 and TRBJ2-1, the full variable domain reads DTGVSQNPRHKITKRGQNVTFRCDPISEHNRLYWYRQTLGQGPEFLTYFQNEAQLEKSRLLSDRFSAERPKGSFSTLEIQRTEQGDSAMYLCASSPDGLLGSYNEQFFGPGTRLTVL.